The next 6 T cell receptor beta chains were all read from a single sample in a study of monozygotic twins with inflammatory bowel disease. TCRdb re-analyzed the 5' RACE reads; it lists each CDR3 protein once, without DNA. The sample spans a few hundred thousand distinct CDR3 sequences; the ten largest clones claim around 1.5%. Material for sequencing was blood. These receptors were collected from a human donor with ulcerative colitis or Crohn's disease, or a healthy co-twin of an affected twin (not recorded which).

The CDR3 is CASSLFIGDSGNTIYF. The chain carries TRBV5-1 and TRBJ1-3. The CDR3 covers 16 residues. Per germline, CDR1 SGHRS and CDR2 YFSETQ.

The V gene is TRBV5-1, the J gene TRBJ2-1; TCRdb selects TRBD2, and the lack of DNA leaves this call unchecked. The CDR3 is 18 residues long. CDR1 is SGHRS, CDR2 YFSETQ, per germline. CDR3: CASSSTIGLAGAYNEQFF.

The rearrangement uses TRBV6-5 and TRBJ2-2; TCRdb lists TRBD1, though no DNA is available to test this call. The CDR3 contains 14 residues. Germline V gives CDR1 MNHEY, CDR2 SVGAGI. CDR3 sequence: CASSSGPKTGELFF.

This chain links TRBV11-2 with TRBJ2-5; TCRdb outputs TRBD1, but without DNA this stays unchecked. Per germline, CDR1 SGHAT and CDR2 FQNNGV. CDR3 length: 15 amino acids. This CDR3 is CASSFRGTYQETQYF.

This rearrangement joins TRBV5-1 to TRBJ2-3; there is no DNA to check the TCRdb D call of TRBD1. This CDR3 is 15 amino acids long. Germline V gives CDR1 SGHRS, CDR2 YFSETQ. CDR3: CASSWTGGRTDTQYF.

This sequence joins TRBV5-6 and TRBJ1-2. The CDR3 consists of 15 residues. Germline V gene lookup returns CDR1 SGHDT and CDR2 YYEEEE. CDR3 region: CASTPRSGANYGYTF.